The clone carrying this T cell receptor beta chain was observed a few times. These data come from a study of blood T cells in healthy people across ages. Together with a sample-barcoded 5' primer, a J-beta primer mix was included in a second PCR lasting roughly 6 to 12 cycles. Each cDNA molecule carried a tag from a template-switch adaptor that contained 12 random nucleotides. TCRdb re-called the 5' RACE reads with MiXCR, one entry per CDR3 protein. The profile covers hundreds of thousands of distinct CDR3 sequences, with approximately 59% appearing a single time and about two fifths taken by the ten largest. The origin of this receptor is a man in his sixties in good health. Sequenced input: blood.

CDR3 nucleotide sequence: TGTGCCAGCAGCTCAAGGGGCGTAGCGGGGAGCGGTAATGAGCAGTTCTTC. Its protein is CASSSRGVAGSGNEQFF. This chain links TRBV7-8 with TRBJ2-1; 8 bases align to TRBD2. The ends lost 4 bases at V and 7 bases at J; junction bases unmatched: 15. This CDR3 spans 17 amino acids. Germline-derived CDR1 and CDR2 are SGHVS and FQNEAQ.